Presented here are 2 T cell receptor beta chains from one specimen sequenced in a study of CD8 T cells in Susac syndrome. A quantity of roughly 0.5 to 1 ug RNA underwent reverse transcription using random hexamers. Each CDR3 protein gets one entry after TCRdb re-called the immunoSEQ multiplex PCR reads with MiXCR. Among about 150,000 distinct CDR3 sequences listed, around 92% were seen once. Sample: CD4+ T cells from PBMCs. All receptors derive from a human donor in good health.

The chain combines TRBV30 with TRBJ1-2; perhaps TRBD1 as D (6 bases). The CDR3 runs 14 residues. Germline-derived CDR1 and CDR2 are GTSNPN and SVGIG (reference sequence). V lost 3 bases, J lost 8 bases, and 19 bases lay in between. CDR3 sequence reads: CAWRSGTFAGGYTF. The CDR3 nucleotides read TGTGCCTGGAGATCCGGGACATTCGCGGGCGGCTACACCTTC.

This chain joins TRBV13 and TRBJ1-6; possibly TRBD1 for D (6 bases). With 4 bases removed from V and 9 bases from J, the gap between germline ends came to 13 bases. The CDR3 has 14 amino acids. Germline V CDR1 and CDR2: PRHDT, FYEKMQ (reference sequence). CDR3 protein: CASSSRGGGSPLHF. DNA for the CDR3: TGTGCCAGCAGCTCCAGGGGTGGAGGTTCACCCCTCCACTTT.